A single sample is the source of the 27 T cell receptor beta chains below, sequenced in a study of blood T cell repertoires in COVID-19. The assay was immunoSEQ multiplex PCR, and TCRdb's table has in-frame clones only and misses some. The sample gives some 33,000 clones, about 85% of which show up once; 7% to 8.5% is in the top ten. The material sequenced was peripheral blood. The source of these receptors is a human donor in a cohort sampled during active COVID-19.

This clone was seen more than once but under ten times. The chain carries TRBV28 and TRBJ2-4; 8 bases align to TRBD2. Germline V gene sequence: CDR1 MDHEN, CDR2 SYDVKM. CDR3 size: 15 residues. V lost 6 bases and J lost 7; bases outside the gene matches: 11. CDR3 bases: TGTGCCAGCAGGCTACCGGGGACTAGTGGGAACATTCAGTACTTC. Protein product: CASRLPGTSGNIQYF.

The chain couples TRBV14 to TRBJ2-5; no clear D gene. Germline V CDR1 and CDR2: SGHDN, FVKESK. V shed 1 base and J shed 5 bases, with 11 bases lying between them. The CDR3 length is 14 residues. CDR3 DNA sequence: TGTGCCAGCAGCCAAGTCATGGGCCGGGAGACCCAGTACTTC. Its translation: CASSQVMGRETQYF.

The J gene is TRBJ1-3, the V gene TRBV5-1; perhaps TRBD1 as D (6 bases). Germline V lookup: CDR1 SGHRS, CDR2 YFSETQ. V was shortened by 5 bases and J by 4 bases, with 13 bases between the two germline ends. This CDR3 has 14 residues. CDR3 nucleotide sequence: TGCGCCAGCAGTCTTACAGGGCCGGGAAACACCATATATTTT. Protein sequence: CASSLTGPGNTIYF.

This sequence joins TRBV19 and TRBJ1-2, with TRBD1 matching 7 bases. The V gene end was trimmed by 6 bases and the J gene end by 1 base; junction bases not matched to a gene: 14. Per germline, CDR1 LNHDA and CDR2 SQIVND (reference sequence). The CDR3 is 17 amino acids. This chain's CDR3 is CASRRRQGESDNYGYTF. In DNA, the CDR3 is TGTGCCAGTAGACGGAGACAGGGCGAATCCGATAACTATGGCTACACCTTC.

This clone occurred once. V and J are TRBV6-5 and TRBJ1-6; no firm D call. Trimming shortened V by 1 base and J by 7 bases, and 11 bases separated the two germline ends. Germline V lookup: CDR1 MNHEY, CDR2 SVGAGI. The CDR3 is made up of 15 amino acids. The CDR3 sequence is CASSYFGGGNSPLHF. CDR3 nucleotides: TGTGCCAGCAGTTACTTTGGTGGAGGGAATTCACCCCTCCACTTT.

The chain links TRBV18 to TRBJ2-1; D is perhaps TRBD2 (6 bases). Deletions cut 4 bases from V and 3 bases from J, with 13 bases between. This CDR3 is built from 15 residues. Germline-derived CDR1 and CDR2 are KGHSH and LQKENI. The CDR3 here is CASSLQGLGYNEQFF. The CDR3 DNA follows: TGTGCCAGCTCACTGCAGGGACTCGGCTACAATGAGCAGTTCTTC.

This chain uses TRBV10-3 with TRBJ2-7; 12 nucleotides align to TRBD2. The CDR3 runs 16 residues. V was clipped by 3 bases and J by 0 bases; unmatched bases: 3. CDR1 is ENHRY and CDR2 is SYGVKD in the germline V gene. The CDR3, as DNA: TGTGCCATCAGTGACCGACTAGCGGGGGACTCCTACGAGCAGTACTTC. Translation: CAISDRLAGDSYEQYF.

The genes are TRBV28 and TRBJ2-7; a possible D gene is TRBD2 (6 bases). CDR1 and CDR2 (germline): MDHEN, SYDVKM. V lost 4 bases and J 8 bases, leaving 9 bases between the germline ends. The CDR3 extends over 11 amino acids. CDR3 sequence (DNA): TGTGCCAGCAGTTCCGGACTAAAGCAGTACTTC. Translating gives CASSSGLKQYF. Variable domain in full (rest from reference TRBV28 and TRBJ2-7): DVKVTQSSRYLVKRTGEKVFLECVQDMDHENMFWYRQDPGLGLRLIYFSYDVKMKEKGDIPEGYSVSREKKERFSLILESASTNQTSMYLCASSSGLKQYFGPGTRLTVT.

CDR3 DNA: TGTGCCACTTACAGGGGTACCCCCCCCAGCTACACCTTC. This sequence encodes CATYRGTPPSYTF. The V and J genes are TRBV6-6 and TRBJ1-2; 7 nucleotides line up with TRBD1. V shed 10 bases, J shed 9 bases, and the junction held 14 bases outside the gene matches. The CDR3 has 13 residues. The V gene's germline CDR1 is MNHNY and CDR2 SVGAGI (reference sequence).

The CDR3 region has the DNA TGTGCCAGCAGCTCGGGGGTGGGATGGGGCACAGATACGCAGTATTTT. Translating it yields CASSSGVGWGTDTQYF. The genes are TRBV9 and TRBJ2-3; TRBD2 might be the D (6 bases). Trimming took 4 bases from V and 1 from J, leaving 16 bases between them. CDR1 SGDLS and CDR2 YYNGEE come from the germline V gene. This CDR3 is built from 16 residues.

J is TRBJ1-2 and V is TRBV6-5, with D uncertain. Trimming removed 0 bases from V and 1 base from J, with 9 bases in between. The CDR3 covers 15 residues. Germline CDR1 MNHEY, CDR2 SVGAGI. Here the CDR3 DNA reads TGTGCCAGCAGTTACTCGATTAACGGTAACTATGGCTACACCTTC. As protein: CASSYSINGNYGYTF.

V and J are TRBV11-2 and TRBJ1-2; a possible D gene is TRBD1 (5 bases). The ends were cut back, 0 bases at V and 3 bases at J, with 8 bases in the middle. The CDR3 consists of 14 residues. The germline CDR1 and CDR2 sequences are SGHAT and FQNNGV. CDR3 region: CASSLDRGYYGYTF. The CDR3 DNA reads TGTGCCAGCAGCTTAGATCGGGGGTACTATGGCTACACCTTC. Complete variable domain (other parts from reference TRBV11-2 and TRBJ1-2): EAGVAQSPRYKIIEKRQSVAFWCNPISGHATLYWYQQILGQGPKLLIQFQNNGVVDDSQLPKDRFSAERLKGVDSTLKIQPAKLEDSAVYLCASSLDRGYYGYTFGSGTRLTVV.

The chain has TRBV30 and TRBJ2-7; TRBD1 might be the D (5 bases). V lost 4 bases and J 4 bases, leaving 14 bases between the germline ends. CDR1 GTSNPN and CDR2 SVGIG come from the germline V gene (reference sequence). This CDR3 is built from 13 residues. CDR3 loop: CAWTVGQGYEQYF. Here the CDR3 DNA reads TGTGCCTGGACTGTCGGGCAGGGTTACGAGCAGTACTTC.

This clone was detected only once. V usage is TRBV19 and J usage is TRBJ2-3, with 12 nucleotides matching TRBD2. The CDR3 sequence is 17 residues long. Trimming took 3 bases from V and 2 from J; bases not matched to a gene: 6. Germline loops: CDR1 LNHDA, CDR2 SQIVND (reference sequence). CDR3 loop: CASSIPGLAGPTDTQYF. The CDR3 DNA sequence: TGTGCCAGTAGTATCCCGGGACTAGCGGGTCCCACAGATACGCAGTATTTT.

The chain is built from TRBV12-5 and TRBJ2-5, with 10 bases matching TRBD1. The germline gives CDR1 LGHNT, CDR2 FRNRAP. CDR3 size: 14 residues. V shed 5 bases and J 5 bases; nucleotides not matched to a gene: 5. Written as DNA, the CDR3 is TGTGCTAGTGGTGGACAGGGGGTTTTGGAGACCCAGTACTTC. Its protein product is CASGGQGVLETQYF. The full variable domain, in which reference TRBV12-5 and TRBJ2-5 provide the parts outside the CDR3, is DARVTQTPRHKVTEMGQEVTMRCQPILGHNTVFWYRQTMMQGLELLAYFRNRAPLDDSGMPKDRFSAEMPDATLATLKIQPSEPRDSAVYFCASGGQGVLETQYFGPGTRLLVL.

The J gene is TRBJ1-2, the V gene TRBV5-6; no reliable D call. The CDR3 totals 15 residues. V was trimmed by 4 bases and J by 3 bases, leaving 16 bases between them. Germline V gives CDR1 SGHDT, CDR2 YYEEEE. CDR3 sequence: CASSNGLILDYGYTF. Written as DNA, the CDR3 is TGTGCCAGCAGCAACGGACTAATCCTTGACTATGGCTACACCTTC.

CDR3 coding DNA: TGCAGTGCTAGTCAGGATTCACCCCTCCACTTT. Encoded protein: CSASQDSPLHF. V gene TRBV20-1 combines with J gene TRBJ1-6; D is unresolved. In germline, CDR1 is DFQATT, CDR2 SNEGSKA (reference sequence). The CDR3 is 11 residues long. V was pared by 3 bases and J by 8 bases, with 5 bases between.

This chain links TRBV5-6 with TRBJ1-1; 7 bases align to TRBD1. This CDR3 has 15 residues. The ends lost 1 base at V and 5 bases at J; junction bases unmatched: 8. Germline CDR1 SGHDT, CDR2 YYEEEE. In DNA form, the CDR3 reads TGTGCCAGCAGCTTGAAAGTGACAGGGTTTACTGAAGCTTTCTTT. It is translated as CASSLKVTGFTEAFF.

The chain has TRBV30 and TRBJ1-2; 7 bases are a match to TRBD1. Germline V CDR1 and CDR2: GTSNPN, SVGIG (reference sequence). The CDR3 runs to 15 residues. J gave up 4 bases and V 2 bases, and 10 bases lay outside the gene matches. The CDR3 DNA is TGTGCCTGGAGTCTTCGGCCAAGGGGGCCCTATGGCTACACCTTC. The encoded protein is CAWSLRPRGPYGYTF.

The chain has TRBV21-1 and TRBJ2-1; the listed D gene, TRBD2, was not tested against the DNA. TRBV21-1 is listed as a pseudogene. The length of the CDR3 is 15 residues. CDR3 coding DNA: TGTGCCAGCAGCAAAAAAGCGGGAGGTCACAATGAGCAGTTCTTC. Protein: CASSKKAGGHNEQFF.

The gene calls are TRBV9 and TRBJ2-2; no clear D gene. CDR1 and CDR2 (germline): SGDLS, YYNGEE. V lost 4 bases to trimming and J lost 3 bases, with 7 bases between them. The CDR3 has 13 amino acids. The CDR3 DNA reads as TGTGCCAGCAGCCCACTCTACACCGGGGAGCTGTTTTTT. The encoded protein is CASSPLYTGELFF.

The rearrangement joins TRBV6-5 to TRBJ2-7; 9 positions match TRBD1. The CDR3 covers 15 residues. In germline, CDR1 is MNHEY, CDR2 SVGAGI. V was clipped by 4 bases and J by 4 bases; unmatched bases: 8. The DNA for the CDR3 is TGTGCCAGCAGTTCCGGGACAGGGACAGTATACGAGCAGTACTTC. Encoded protein: CASSSGTGTVYEQYF.

There are a few counts of this clone. This chain connects TRBV5-6 to TRBJ1-5; a possible D gene is TRBD1 (6 bases). Trimming removed 2 bases from V and 4 bases from J, with 10 bases in between. The germline V gene encodes CDR1 SGHDT and CDR2 YYEEEE. CDR3 size: 14 residues. The CDR3: CASSLGQFNQPQHF. CDR3 nucleotide sequence: TGTGCCAGCAGCTTAGGACAGTTTAATCAGCCCCAGCATTTT.

This rearrangement joins TRBV24-1 to TRBJ2-3; TRBD1 is a possible D gene (6 bases). CDR1 and CDR2 from the germline V gene are KGHDR and SFDVKD. The CDR3 extends over 14 amino acids. Trimming stripped 4 bases from V and 6 bases from J, with 13 bases between. The DNA of the CDR3 is TGTGCCACCAGTGAGACCGGGACACTCGATACGCAGTATTTT. Protein sequence: CATSETGTLDTQYF.

This clone showed up just once. The chain links TRBV21-1 to TRBJ2-7; TRBD2, the table's D call, was not compared with the DNA. TRBV21-1 is a pseudogene segment. CDR3 length equals 17 residues. This chain's CDR3 is CASSSPAPGTANYEQYF. Here the CDR3 DNA reads TGTGCCAGCAGCTCTCCGGCCCCGGGAACCGCGAATTACGAGCAGTACTTC.

The chain joins TRBV2 to TRBJ2-1; no clear D. This CDR3 is built from 14 residues. Trimming left V 7 bases short and J 1 base short, with 11 bases between. Germline loops: CDR1 SNHLY, CDR2 FYNNEI. CDR3 nucleotide sequence: TGTGCCAGCATTATTACAGAGTCCTACAATGAGCAGTTCTTC. The encoded protein is CASIITESYNEQFF.

The gene calls are TRBV5-4 and TRBJ1-1; perhaps TRBD1 as D (6 bases). Germline V gives CDR1 SGHNT, CDR2 YYREEE (reference sequence). V dropped 0 bases and J dropped 0 bases, with 12 bases sitting between them. The CDR3 contains 16 residues. The DNA for the CDR3 is TGTGCCAGCAGCTTGGACCTTGGGGGCATGAACACTGAAGCTTTCTTT. Its translation: CASSLDLGGMNTEAFF. The full variable domain, with the rest looked up from reference TRBV5-4 and TRBJ1-1, is ETGVTQSPTHLIKTRGQQVTLRCSSQSGHNTVSWYQQALGQGPQFIFQYYREEENGRGNFPPRFSGLQFPNYSSELNVNALELDDSALYLCASSLDLGGMNTEAFFGQGTRLTVV.